The entry below describes one T cell receptor beta chain. Its antigen target is currently unknown. The record has no base qualities; no much larger clone is one base away. This specimen comes from a study of T cell clones after liver transplantation (dated by TCRdb to the late 2010s). About the investigation overall: The samples were obtained from ITN030ST, a randomized trial that attempted immunosuppression withdrawal within 2 years after liver transplantation. The study cohort included 8 liver transplant recipients, of whom 3 were classified as tolerant and 5 as non-tolerant. To count as tolerant, a recipient had to stay completely off immunosuppression for at least one year without liver enzymes climbing beyond twice the upper limit of normal. Blood samples were collected pre-transplant, pre-randomization before withdrawal, and post-randomization after either full withdrawal or failed withdrawal. Three of the eight recipients were HCV-positive; the others were transplanted for non-autoimmune, non-viral indications. No induction therapy was given to the subjects, and standard immunosuppression was administered until randomization at 12-24 months post-transplant. As an antigen-independent comparator for the donor-reactive sequences, third party-reactive TCRbeta sequences from pre-transplant MLRs were identified as well. Donor-reactive T cell clones were identified by TCRbeta sequencing following a pre-transplant mixed lymphocyte reaction and were subsequently tracked in post-transplant blood. Overall study outcomes, separate from this receptor: When repertoire turnover was taken into account, detection of donor-reactive sequences was significantly reduced in 7 of 8 subjects for CD4 and in 8 of 8 subjects for CD8. Circulating donor-reactive CD4 TCRbeta sequences fell significantly post-transplant in 5 of 8 subjects, irrespective of tolerance or HCV status. Low numbers of available donor cells limited the measurable donor-reactive repertoire in two subjects. Conclusions were preliminary, limited by small, heterogeneous patient numbers and non-standardized post-transplant time points. The decline in donor-reactive sequences exceeded the decline in third party-reactive sequences, suggesting partial antigen-specific deletion that was unrelated to withdrawal success. Since no allograft tissue specimens were available, donor-reactive T cells may have migrated into the graft instead of being deleted.

Frozen genomic DNA underwent high-throughput TCRbeta CDR3 sequencing by immunoSEQ, including PCR amplification, mapping, bias correction and internal controls. Per the original workflow: Only productive rearrangements were retained, with each unique TCRbeta sequence defined by its CDR3 nucleotide sequence together with its V and J gene. Donor-reactive sequences required at least 5-fold expansion in CFSE-low cells versus unstimulated pre-transplant cells and at least 0.01% frequency. Per-subject minimum frequency thresholds, based on the lowest-template unstimulated sample, ensured at least 90% detection power. Jensen-Shannon divergence between the top 1000 TCRbeta sequences after and before transplant was used to measure repertoire turnover. Changes in detection of donor-reactive sequences were tested with two-sided Fisher's exact tests. The immuneACCESS repertoire file appears here via TCRdb, limited to in-frame rearrangements. These files lack a portion of the clones; in checked studies, under half of the deficit traces to unresolved V genes, and the cause of the others is not known. The V and J calls and clone size are taken from that table; D and trimming were inferred from the DNA. The sample records about 68,000 clones, over 90% of which are singletons. Jointly, the top ten make up approximately 0.92% of the sample.

Unstimulated PBMCs, after thawing, were stained for CD3, CD4 and CD8 and then FACS-sorted into CD3+CD4+ and CD3+CD8+ populations. Randomization to immunosuppression withdrawal applied to every one of the 8 studied subjects. The Qiagen DNeasy Blood and Tissue Kit was used for genomic DNA isolation. Deletion took 2 bases off V and 2 bases off J, with a span of 9 bases between the germline ends. The CDR3 sequence holds 14 residues, the cysteine and phenylalanine included. Only CDR3 DNA is held: 42 bases, read in frame from base 1. Via the germline V gene, CDR1 is KGHSY and CDR2 FQNENV. This receptor chain uses TRBV16 and TRBJ2-5, and possibly TRBD1, on 5 matching bases. The specimen was CD4+ T cells from blood, collected around 25 months after liver transplant. This receptor was taken from a human patient who received a liver transplant. Some T cells may originate with the graft donor following a transplant. The nucleotides read TGTGCCAGCAGCCAACAGGGTATACAAGAGACCCAGTACTTC. This gives the protein CASSQQGIQETQYF.